This entry lists 13 T cell receptor beta chains sequenced from one sample in a study of T-cell memory formation after mild COVID-19. TCRdb re-analysed the 5' RACE reads in MiXCR, keeping a single row per CDR3 protein. The sample lists 450,000 or so distinct CDR3 sequences; around 25% were seen once. Sequencing was performed on PBMCs or a T cell subset sorted from them (not recorded which). These receptors came from an adult woman who had mild COVID-19 (a few samples of this study predate the infection). Cell type and time point are not known.

The rearrangement uses TRBV7-8 and TRBJ2-7, with D possibly being TRBD2 (6 bases). CDR1 is SGHVS and CDR2 is FQNEAQ in the germline V gene. The CDR3 runs to 17 residues. The V end lost 1 base, the J end lost 5 bases, and 21 bases lay between the germline ends. DNA of the CDR3: TGTGCCAGCAGCTTAGAACGTCTAGCGATACTGAGTAACGAGCAGTACTTC. Amino acid sequence: CASSLERLAILSNEQYF.

V gene TRBV11-2 combines with J gene TRBJ2-1; D is perhaps TRBD2 (6 bases). Trimming left V 2 bases short and J 3 bases short, with 14 bases between. The CDR3 contains 16 residues. The germline gives CDR1 SGHAT, CDR2 FQNNGV. This chain's CDR3 is CASSLRVASDYNEQFF. CDR3 bases: TGTGCCAGCAGCTTACGGGTGGCTAGCGACTACAATGAGCAGTTCTTC.

V usage is TRBV3-1 and J usage is TRBJ1-1, with a weak D call TRBD1 (5 bases). The CDR3 is 14 amino acids. Germline CDR1 is LGHDT and CDR2 is YNNKEL (reference sequence). Trimming pared 5 bases from V and 8 bases from J, leaving 18 bases between. CDR3 in DNA: TGTGCCAGCAGCTCCTCTCAAGGGGCTTACGAAGCTTTCTTT. This sequence encodes CASSSSQGAYEAFF.

This clonotype was counted between two and nine times. CDR3 nucleotide sequence: TGTGCCAGCAGTCAGCGATACAGGGCCGAGCAGTACTTC. It yields the protein CASSQRYRAEQYF. V gene TRBV6-5 combines with J gene TRBJ2-7; D possibly corresponds to TRBD1 (6 bases). The V and J ends lost 5 bases and 6 bases respectively, with 14 bases between them. Germline lookup yields CDR1 MNHEY and CDR2 SVGAGI. The CDR3 consists of 13 residues.

This chain links TRBV9 with TRBJ2-3; 14 positions agree with TRBD2. Germline CDR1 and CDR2: SGDLS and YYNGEE. V lost 4 bases and J lost 3; bases outside the gene matches: 10. CDR3 length: 18 amino acids. CDR3 bases: TGTGCCAGCAGCCCCGGACTAGCGGGGGGTCACGGGACAGATACGCAGTATTTT. It encodes CASSPGLAGGHGTDTQYF. Supplemented by reference TRBV9 and TRBJ2-3, the full variable domain reads DSGVTQTPKHLITATGQRVTLRCSPRSGDLSVYWYQQSLDQGLQFLIQYYNGEERAKGNILERFSAQQFPDLHSELNLSSLELGDSALYFCASSPGLAGGHGTDTQYFGPGTRLTVL.

This clonotype was counted only a few times. The genes are TRBV14 and TRBJ1-2; 8 bases are shared with TRBD1. CDR1 is SGHDN, CDR2 FVKESK, per germline. The CDR3 loop spans 16 amino acids. V lost 0 bases and J lost 4; bases outside the gene matches: 7. The CDR3 sequence: CASSQDVRQGSYGYTF. The CDR3 DNA reads TGTGCCAGCAGCCAAGATGTGAGACAGGGGTCCTATGGCTACACCTTC.

The chain recombines TRBV7-9 with TRBJ1-2; possibly TRBD1 for D (5 bases). The CDR3 contains 15 residues. Germline V gives CDR1 SEHNR, CDR2 FQNEAQ (reference sequence). V lost 5 bases to trimming and J lost 4 bases, with 17 bases between them. The CDR3 here is CASSGSGTLIYGYTF. CDR3 sequence (DNA): TGTGCCAGCAGCGGATCCGGGACCCTAATCTATGGCTACACCTTC. Using reference TRBV7-9 and TRBJ1-2 for the parts outside the CDR3, the full variable domain is DTGVSQNPRHKITKRGQNVTFRCDPISEHNRLYWYRQTLGQGPEFLTYFQNEAQLEKSRLLSDRFSAERPKGSFSTLEIQRTEQGDSAMYLCASSGSGTLIYGYTFGSGTRLTVV.

This clonotype was counted at least ten times. The J gene is TRBJ2-7, the V gene TRBV7-9; D gene uncertain. V was clipped by 2 bases and J by 0 bases, with 8 bases between them. This CDR3 comprises 14 residues. Per germline, CDR1 SEHNR and CDR2 FQNEAQ (reference sequence). The CDR3 reads CASSLTPSSYEQYF. The CDR3, as DNA: TGTGCCAGCAGCTTAACTCCCAGCTCCTACGAGCAGTACTTC. The full variable domain, rest sourced from reference TRBV7-9 and TRBJ2-7, is DTGVSQNPRHKITKRGQNVTFRCDPISEHNRLYWYRQTLGQGPEFLTYFQNEAQLEKSRLLSDRFSAERPKGSFSTLEIQRTEQGDSAMYLCASSLTPSSYEQYFGPGTRLTVT.

A note on this clonotype: The junction does not match germline at one end; this may be a read error. This rearrangement joins TRBV15 to TRBJ1-2, with D possibly matching TRBD1 (5 bases). Germline V CDR1 and CDR2: LNHNV, YYDKDF (reference sequence). This CDR3 has 14 residues. CDR3 loop: CATRPSRASYGYTF. CDR3 coding DNA: TGTGCCACCAGACCAAGCAGGGCTAGCTATGGATACACCTTC.

The sample holds a few counts of this clonotype. V and J are TRBV12-3 or TRBV12-4 and TRBJ1-2; D remains unclear. The CDR3 runs to 12 residues. V gave up 3 bases and J gave up 8 bases, with 10 bases separating them. The CDR3 loop is CASSFGRVGYTF. CDR3 bases: TGTGCCAGCAGTTTCGGAAGGGTAGGCTACACCTTC.

The chain carries TRBV7-2 and TRBJ2-1; D ambiguous. This CDR3 has 15 residues. Deletions cut 5 bases from V and 4 bases from J, with 15 bases between. Germline values: CDR1 SGHTA, CDR2 FQGNSA. CDR3 protein: CASSLRKTGYNEQFF. The CDR3 nucleotides read TGTGCCAGCAGCCTACGTAAAACTGGTTACAATGAGCAGTTCTTC.

This chain links TRBV24-1 with TRBJ2-1; TRBD1 matches at 11 bases. CDR1 is KGHDR, CDR2 SFDVKD, per germline. The CDR3 has 19 amino acids. The V gene end was trimmed by 4 bases and the J gene end by 0 bases; junction bases not matched to a gene: 10. The CDR3, as DNA: TGTGCCACCAGTGAATCCGGGACAGGGGGATTTTCCTCCTACAATGAGCAGTTCTTC. Amino acid sequence: CATSESGTGGFSSYNEQFF.

V gene TRBV29-1 combines with J gene TRBJ2-7; the match to TRBD2 covers 8 bases. In germline, CDR1 is SQVTM, CDR2 ANQGSEA. CDR3 length: 16 residues. V was pared by 3 bases and J by 2 bases, with 12 bases of the junction left unmatched. The CDR3 sequence: CSVEGRVAGTTYEQYF. CDR3 nucleotide sequence: TGCAGCGTTGAGGGAAGGGTAGCGGGGACAACCTACGAGCAGTACTTC.